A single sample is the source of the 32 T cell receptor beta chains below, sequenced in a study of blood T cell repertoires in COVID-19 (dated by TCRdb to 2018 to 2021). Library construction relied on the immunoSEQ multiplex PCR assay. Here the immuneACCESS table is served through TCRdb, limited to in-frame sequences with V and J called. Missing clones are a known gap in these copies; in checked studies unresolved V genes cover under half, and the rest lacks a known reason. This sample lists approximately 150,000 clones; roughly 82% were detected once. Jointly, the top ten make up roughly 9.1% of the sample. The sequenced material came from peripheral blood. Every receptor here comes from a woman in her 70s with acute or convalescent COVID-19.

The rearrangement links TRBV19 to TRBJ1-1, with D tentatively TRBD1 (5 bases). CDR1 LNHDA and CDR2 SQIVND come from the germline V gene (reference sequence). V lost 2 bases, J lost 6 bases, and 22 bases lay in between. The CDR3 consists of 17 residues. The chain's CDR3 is CASSIRGGLREYAEAFF. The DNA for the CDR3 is TGTGCCAGTAGTATAAGGGGAGGATTGAGAGAGTACGCTGAAGCTTTCTTT.

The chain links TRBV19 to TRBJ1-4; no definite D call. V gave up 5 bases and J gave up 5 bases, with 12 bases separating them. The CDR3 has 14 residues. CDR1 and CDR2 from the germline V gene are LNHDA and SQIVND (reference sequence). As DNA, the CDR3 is TGTGCCAGTAGTTCCGCGGGTTTAAATGAAAAACTGTTTTTT. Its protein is CASSSAGLNEKLFF.

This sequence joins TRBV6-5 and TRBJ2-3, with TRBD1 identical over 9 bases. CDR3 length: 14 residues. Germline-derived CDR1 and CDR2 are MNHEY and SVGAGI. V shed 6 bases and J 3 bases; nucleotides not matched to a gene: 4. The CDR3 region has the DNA TGTGCCAGCAGAACGACAGGGGGAACAGATACGCAGTATTTT. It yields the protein CASRTTGGTDTQYF.

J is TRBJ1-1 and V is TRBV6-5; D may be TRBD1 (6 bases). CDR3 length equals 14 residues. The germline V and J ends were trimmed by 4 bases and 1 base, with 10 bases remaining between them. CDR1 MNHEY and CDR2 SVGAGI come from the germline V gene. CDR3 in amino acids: CASSSAGENTEAFF. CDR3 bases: TGTGCCAGCAGTTCCGCAGGGGAGAACACTGAAGCTTTCTTT.

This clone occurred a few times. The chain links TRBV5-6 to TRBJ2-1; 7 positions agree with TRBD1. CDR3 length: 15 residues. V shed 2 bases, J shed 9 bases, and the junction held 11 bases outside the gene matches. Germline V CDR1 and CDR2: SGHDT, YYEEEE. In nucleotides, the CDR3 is TGTGCCAGCAGCTTCGGGACAGCCTTAGGTTCTGAGCAGTTCTTC. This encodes CASSFGTALGSEQFF.

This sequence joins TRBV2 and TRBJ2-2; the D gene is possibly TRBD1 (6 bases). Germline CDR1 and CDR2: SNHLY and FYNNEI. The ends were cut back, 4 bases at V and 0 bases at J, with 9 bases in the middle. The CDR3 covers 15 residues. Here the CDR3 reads CASSGTGSNTGELFF. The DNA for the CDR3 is TGTGCCAGCAGTGGAACAGGGTCGAACACCGGGGAGCTGTTTTTT. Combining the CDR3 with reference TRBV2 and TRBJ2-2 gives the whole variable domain EPEVTQTPSHQVTQMGQEVILRCVPISNHLYFYWYRQILGQKVEFLVSFYNNEISEKSEIFDDQFSVERPDGSNFTLKIRSTKLEDSAMYFCASSGTGSNTGELFFGEGSRLTVL.

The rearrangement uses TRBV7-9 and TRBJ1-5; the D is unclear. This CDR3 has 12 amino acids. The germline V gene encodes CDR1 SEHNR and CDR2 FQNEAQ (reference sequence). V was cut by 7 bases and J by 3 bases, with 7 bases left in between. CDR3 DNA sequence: TGTGCCAGCACAACGGTCAATCAGCCCCAGCATTTT. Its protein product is CASTTVNQPQHF. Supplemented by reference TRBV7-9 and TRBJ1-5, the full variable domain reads DTGVSQNPRHKITKRGQNVTFRCDPISEHNRLYWYRQTLGQGPEFLTYFQNEAQLEKSRLLSDRFSAERPKGSFSTLEIQRTEQGDSAMYLCASTTVNQPQHFGDGTRLSIL.

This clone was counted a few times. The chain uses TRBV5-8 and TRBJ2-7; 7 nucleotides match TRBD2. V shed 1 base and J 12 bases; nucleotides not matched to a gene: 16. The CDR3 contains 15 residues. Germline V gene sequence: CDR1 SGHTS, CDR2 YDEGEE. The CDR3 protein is CASSLIQEGGDLGYF. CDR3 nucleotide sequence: TGTGCCAGCAGCTTGATTCAGGAGGGAGGGGACTTGGGGTACTTC.

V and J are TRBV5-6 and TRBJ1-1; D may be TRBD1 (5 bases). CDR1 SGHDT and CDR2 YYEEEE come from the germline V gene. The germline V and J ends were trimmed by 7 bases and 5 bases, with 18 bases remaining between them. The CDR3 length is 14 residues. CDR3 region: CASSRNVQGTEAFF. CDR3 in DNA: TGTGCCAGCTCCCGGAACGTCCAGGGAACTGAAGCTTTCTTT.

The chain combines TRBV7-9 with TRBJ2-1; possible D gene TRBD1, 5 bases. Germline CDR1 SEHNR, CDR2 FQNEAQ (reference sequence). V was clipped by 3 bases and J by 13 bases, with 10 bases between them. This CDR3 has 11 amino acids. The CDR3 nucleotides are TGTGCCAGCAGCTTGGAGACAGCACAGTTCTTC. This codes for CASSLETAQFF.

The CDR3 DNA reads as TGTGCCAGCAGCCCCGGGACTAGCGGTACCCGTAATACGCAGTATTTT. Its protein is CASSPGTSGTRNTQYF. V gene TRBV9 combines with J gene TRBJ2-3; 11 positions match TRBD2. The CDR3 contains 16 residues. Germline CDR1 and CDR2: SGDLS and YYNGEE. After removal of 4 bases from V and 7 bases from J, the junction contained 11 bases not matched to a gene. Using reference TRBV9 and TRBJ2-3 for the parts outside the CDR3, the full variable domain is DSGVTQTPKHLITATGQRVTLRCSPRSGDLSVYWYQQSLDQGLQFLIQYYNGEERAKGNILERFSAQQFPDLHSELNLSSLELGDSALYFCASSPGTSGTRNTQYFGPGTRLTVL.

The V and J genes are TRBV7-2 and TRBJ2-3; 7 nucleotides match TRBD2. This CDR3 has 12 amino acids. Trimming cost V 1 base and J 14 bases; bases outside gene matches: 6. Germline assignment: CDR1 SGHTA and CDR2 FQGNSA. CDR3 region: CASSLDRTRVYF. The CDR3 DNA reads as TGTGCCAGCAGCTTAGATAGGACTAGGGTGTATTTT.

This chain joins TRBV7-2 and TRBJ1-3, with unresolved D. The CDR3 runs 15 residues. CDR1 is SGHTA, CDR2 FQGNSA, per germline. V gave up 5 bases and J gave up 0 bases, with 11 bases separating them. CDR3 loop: CASSRTTDSGNTIYF. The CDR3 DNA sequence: TGTGCCAGCAGCCGGACTACGGACTCTGGAAACACCATATATTTT.

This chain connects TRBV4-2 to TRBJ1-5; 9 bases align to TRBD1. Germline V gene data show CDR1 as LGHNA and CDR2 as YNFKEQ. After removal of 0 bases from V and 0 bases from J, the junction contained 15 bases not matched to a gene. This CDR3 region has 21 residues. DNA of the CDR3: TGTGCCAGCAGCCAAGAACTCCCTGACATGGACAGGGGATATAGCAATCAGCCCCAGCATTTT. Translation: CASSQELPDMDRGYSNQPQHF.

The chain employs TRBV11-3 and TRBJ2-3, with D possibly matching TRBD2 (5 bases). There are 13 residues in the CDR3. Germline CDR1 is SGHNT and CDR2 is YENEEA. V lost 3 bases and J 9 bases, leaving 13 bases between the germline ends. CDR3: CASSLETGGTQYF. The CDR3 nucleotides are TGTGCCAGCAGCTTGGAGACGGGCGGGACGCAGTATTTT.

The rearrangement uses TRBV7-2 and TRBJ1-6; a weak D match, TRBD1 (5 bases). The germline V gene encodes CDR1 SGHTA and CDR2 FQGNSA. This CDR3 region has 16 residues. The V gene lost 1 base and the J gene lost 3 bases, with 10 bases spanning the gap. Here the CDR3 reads CASSLGRVDYNSPLHF. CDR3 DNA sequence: TGTGCCAGCAGCTTAGGCAGGGTAGACTATAATTCACCCCTCCACTTT.

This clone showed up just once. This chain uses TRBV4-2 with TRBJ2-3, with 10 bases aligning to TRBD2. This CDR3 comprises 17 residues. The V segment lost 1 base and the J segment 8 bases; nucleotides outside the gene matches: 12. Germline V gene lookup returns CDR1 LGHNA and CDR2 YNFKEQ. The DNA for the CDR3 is TGTGCCAGCAGCCAAGTTGTAGCGGGGGGCTTATCTAGTACGCAGTATTTT. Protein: CASSQVVAGGLSSTQYF.

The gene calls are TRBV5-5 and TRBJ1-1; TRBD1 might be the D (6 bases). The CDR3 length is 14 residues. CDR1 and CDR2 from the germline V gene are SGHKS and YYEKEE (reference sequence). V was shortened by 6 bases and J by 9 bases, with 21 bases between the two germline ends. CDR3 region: CASTSSGGREKAFF. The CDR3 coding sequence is TGTGCCAGCACCTCCTCGGGGGGGCGGGAGAAAGCTTTCTTT.

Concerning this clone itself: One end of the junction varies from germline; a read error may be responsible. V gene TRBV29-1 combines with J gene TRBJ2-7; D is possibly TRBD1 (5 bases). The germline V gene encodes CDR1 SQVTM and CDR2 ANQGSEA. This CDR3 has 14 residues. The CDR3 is CSVAPQGPSDEQYF. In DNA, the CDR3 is TGCAGCGTTGCCCCCCAGGGCCCCTCCGACGAGCAGTACTTC.

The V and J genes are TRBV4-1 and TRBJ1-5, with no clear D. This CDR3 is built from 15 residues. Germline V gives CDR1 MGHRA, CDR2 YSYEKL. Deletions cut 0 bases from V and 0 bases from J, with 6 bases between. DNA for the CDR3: TGCGCCAGCAGCCAAGACTACAGTAGCAATCAGCCCCAGCATTTT. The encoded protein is CASSQDYSSNQPQHF.

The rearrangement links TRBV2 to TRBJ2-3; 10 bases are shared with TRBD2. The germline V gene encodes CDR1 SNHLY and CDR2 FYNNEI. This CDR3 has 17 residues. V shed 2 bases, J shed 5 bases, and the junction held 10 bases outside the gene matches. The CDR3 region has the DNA TGTGCCAGCAGTGAACTAGCGGGAGTTACGAGTGGAGATACGCAGTATTTT. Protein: CASSELAGVTSGDTQYF.

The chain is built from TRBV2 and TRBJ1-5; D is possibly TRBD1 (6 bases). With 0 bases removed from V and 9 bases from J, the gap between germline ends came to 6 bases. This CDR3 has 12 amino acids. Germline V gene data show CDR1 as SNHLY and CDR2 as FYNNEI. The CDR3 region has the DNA TGTGCCAGCAGTGAAGCACAGGGGCCCCAGCATTTT. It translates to CASSEAQGPQHF.

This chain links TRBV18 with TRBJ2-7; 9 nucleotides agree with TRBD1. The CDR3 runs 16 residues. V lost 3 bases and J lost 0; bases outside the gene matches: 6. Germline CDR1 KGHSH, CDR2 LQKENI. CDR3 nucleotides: TGTGCCAGCTCACCCGAGGGACAGGGCTACTCCTACGAGCAGTACTTC. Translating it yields CASSPEGQGYSYEQYF.

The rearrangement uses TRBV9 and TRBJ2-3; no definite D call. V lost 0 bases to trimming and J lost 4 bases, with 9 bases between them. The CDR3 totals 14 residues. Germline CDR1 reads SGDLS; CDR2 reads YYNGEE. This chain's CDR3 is CASSVEPVPDTQYF. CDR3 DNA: TGTGCCAGCAGCGTAGAGCCCGTACCAGATACGCAGTATTTT.

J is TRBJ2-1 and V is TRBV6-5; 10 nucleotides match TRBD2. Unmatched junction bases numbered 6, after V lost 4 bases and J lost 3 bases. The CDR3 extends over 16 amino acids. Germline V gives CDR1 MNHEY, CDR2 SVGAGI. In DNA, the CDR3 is TGTGCCAGCAGTTCTTTAGGGACTAGCGACTACAATGAGCAGTTCTTC. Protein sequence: CASSSLGTSDYNEQFF.

CDR3 loop: CASSLYRQGWGGETQYF. CDR3 nucleotides: TGTGCCAGCAGCTTATATAGACAGGGCTGGGGAGGAGAGACCCAGTACTTC. This chain joins TRBV7-8 and TRBJ2-5, with D possibly being TRBD1 (7 bases). Per germline, CDR1 SGHVS and CDR2 FQNEAQ. The V end lost 2 bases, the J end lost 4 bases, and 20 bases lay between the germline ends. The CDR3 runs 17 residues.

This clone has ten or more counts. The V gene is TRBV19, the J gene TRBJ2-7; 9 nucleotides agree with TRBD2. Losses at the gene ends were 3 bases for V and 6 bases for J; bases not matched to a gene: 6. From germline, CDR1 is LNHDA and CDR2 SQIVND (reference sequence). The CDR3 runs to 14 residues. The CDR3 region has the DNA TGTGCCAGTAGTATTATAGCGGGAGTAGGCGAGCAGTACTTC. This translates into CASSIIAGVGEQYF.

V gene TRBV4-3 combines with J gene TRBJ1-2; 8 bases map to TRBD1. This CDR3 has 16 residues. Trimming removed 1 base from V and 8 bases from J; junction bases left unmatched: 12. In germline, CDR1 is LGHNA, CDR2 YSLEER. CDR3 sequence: CASSQGLGQGRMGYTF. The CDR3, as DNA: TGCGCCAGCAGCCAAGGACTAGGACAGGGCCGAATGGGCTACACCTTC.

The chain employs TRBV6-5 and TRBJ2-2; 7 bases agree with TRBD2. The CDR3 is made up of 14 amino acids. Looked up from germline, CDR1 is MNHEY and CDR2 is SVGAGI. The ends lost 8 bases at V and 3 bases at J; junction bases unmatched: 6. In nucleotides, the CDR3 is TGTGCCAGCCGGAAGGGAGGGGACACCGGGGAGCTGTTTTTT. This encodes CASRKGGDTGELFF.

Written as DNA, the CDR3 is TGTGCCAGCATCATAGGGACTAGCGGGTACAATGAGCAGTTCTTC. It codes for CASIIGTSGYNEQFF. J is TRBJ2-1 and V is TRBV2, with 12 bases lining up with TRBD2. Germline loops: CDR1 SNHLY, CDR2 FYNNEI. The CDR3 runs 15 residues. Germline trimming cut 7 bases from V and 4 bases from J; bases unmatched to any gene: 5.

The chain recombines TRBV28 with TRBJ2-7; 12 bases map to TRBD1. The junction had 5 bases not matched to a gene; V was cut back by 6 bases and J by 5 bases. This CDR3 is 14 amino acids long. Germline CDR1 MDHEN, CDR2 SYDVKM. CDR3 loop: CASSRDRGQDEQYF. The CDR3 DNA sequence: TGTGCCAGCAGCCGGGACAGGGGGCAAGACGAGCAGTACTTC.

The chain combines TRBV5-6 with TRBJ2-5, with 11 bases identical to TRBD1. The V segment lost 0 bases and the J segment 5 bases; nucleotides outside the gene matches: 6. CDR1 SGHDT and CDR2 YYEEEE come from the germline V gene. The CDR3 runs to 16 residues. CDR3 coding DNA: TGTGCCAGCAGCTTGGCCGGGACAGGGGGTCGGGAGACCCAGTACTTC. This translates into CASSLAGTGGRETQYF.